This TCR beta chain was identified during a study of blood T cell repertoires in COVID-19. Study in general: The United States, Italy and Spain were the sources of the acute and convalescent COVID-19 samples. PBMCs, B-cell-depleted T cells, or T cells provided the cDNA or gDNA that made up the material.

Authors' data handling: Reference gene primers were amplified, and this amplification served to estimate nucleated cell counts. The table came from immunoSEQ multiplex PCR; TCRdb's copy has only in-frame clones and leaves some out. V and J calls plus clone size are reproduced from that table; the DNA served to infer D and trimming. In the table there are 200,000 to 300,000 clones, approximately 81% of which are singletons. The CDR3 runs to 15 residues. CDR1 is SNHLY, CDR2 FYNNEI, per germline. With 4 bases removed from V and 1 base from J, the gap between germline ends came to 11 bases. The TCR was taken from a woman of 80 years or more with acute or convalescent COVID-19. The rearrangement uses TRBV2 and TRBJ2-1; no reliable D call. The specimen sequenced was peripheral blood. CDR3 in amino acids: CASSVGETSYNEQFF. DNA of the CDR3: TGTGCCAGCAGTGTTGGAGAAACTTCCTACAATGAGCAGTTCTTC.